The 18 T cell receptor beta chains below come from one sample, sequenced in a study of early T cells in non-severe SARS-CoV-2 infection. TCRdb used MiXCR to reprocess the 5' RACE reads, holding one entry per CDR3 protein. The sample yields tens of thousands of distinct CDR3 sequences, approximately 10% seen once. Source: whole blood, taken at baseline. The receptors here all came from an adult who was a healthcare worker with PCR-confirmed SARS-CoV-2 infection or an uninfected control (not recorded which).

This sequence joins TRBV10-3 and TRBJ2-7; TRBD2 might be the D (6 bases). Germline values: CDR1 ENHRY, CDR2 SYGVKD. The germline V and J ends were trimmed by 6 bases and 4 bases, with 13 bases remaining between them. The CDR3 runs 13 residues. CDR3 residues: CAIRASDTYEQYF. The CDR3 DNA sequence: TGTGCCATCAGGGCTAGCGATACGTACGAGCAGTACTTC.

The gene calls are TRBV7-6 and TRBJ2-1; D not resolved. The CDR3 length is 15 residues. The germline V gene has CDR1 SGHVS and CDR2 FNYEAQ. The germline V and J ends were trimmed by 2 bases and 7 bases, with 15 bases remaining between them. As DNA, the CDR3 is TGTGCCAGCAGCTTACGGAGTGAGTTTGGGAATGAGCAGTTCTTC. Protein: CASSLRSEFGNEQFF.

This clonotype was recorded at least ten times. V usage is TRBV30 and J usage is TRBJ1-3; D gene ambiguous. The V gene's germline CDR1 is GTSNPN and CDR2 SVGIG (reference sequence). The V and J ends lost 0 bases and 3 bases respectively, with 12 bases between them. The CDR3 runs 15 residues. The CDR3 bases are TGTGCCTGGAGTGTACGTGGTGATTATGGAAACACCATATATTTT. Amino acids: CAWSVRGDYGNTIYF. The entire variable domain, with the rest obtained from reference TRBV30 and TRBJ1-3, is as follows: SQTIHQWPATLVQPVGSPLSLECTVEGTSNPNLYWYRQAAGRGLQLLFYSVGIGQISSEVPQNLSASRPQDRQFILSSKKLLLSDSGFYLCAWSVRGDYGNTIYFGEGSWLTVV.

The rearrangement links TRBV6-5 to TRBJ2-7, with D perhaps matching TRBD1 or TRBD2 (5 bases each). V was shortened by 5 bases and J by 5 bases, with 13 bases between the two germline ends. This CDR3 contains 13 residues. The germline V gene encodes CDR1 MNHEY and CDR2 SVGAGI. This CDR3 reads CASSLLGEHEQYF. DNA for the CDR3: TGTGCCAGCAGTCTACTAGGGGAGCACGAGCAGTACTTC.

This sequence joins TRBV20-1 and TRBJ2-1; 13 positions agree with TRBD2. Losses at the gene ends were 2 bases for V and 6 bases for J; bases not matched to a gene: 4. This CDR3 region has 15 residues. Per germline, CDR1 DFQATT and CDR2 SNEGSKA (reference sequence). Here the CDR3 DNA reads TGCAGTGCTAGATCTGGACTAGCGGGAGTCAATGAGCAGTTCTTC. Its translation: CSARSGLAGVNEQFF.

The J gene is TRBJ1-5, the V gene TRBV11-2; D perhaps matches TRBD1 (6 bases). Per germline, CDR1 SGHAT and CDR2 FQNNGV. V was clipped by 5 bases and J by 5 bases, with 10 bases between them. This CDR3 has 13 amino acids. The CDR3 bases are TGTGCCAGCAGCCTACAGGGTCATCAGCCCCAGCATTTT. This sequence encodes CASSLQGHQPQHF.

The V call is TRBV28, the J call TRBJ2-1; D remains unclear. CDR3 length equals 13 residues. Germline V gives CDR1 MDHEN, CDR2 SYDVKM. Deletions cut 3 bases from V and 14 bases from J, with 17 bases between. The CDR3 is CASSLGPSLDKFF. The CDR3 nucleotides read TGTGCCAGCAGTTTGGGCCCGTCGTTGGATAAGTTCTTC.

The genes are TRBV11-2 and TRBJ1-1; D perhaps matches TRBD1 (5 bases). Trimming left V 8 bases short and J 1 base short, with 14 bases between. The CDR3 has 14 amino acids. From germline, CDR1 is SGHAT and CDR2 FQNNGV. CDR3 loop: CASGAAGPNTEAFF. The CDR3 bases are TGTGCCAGCGGGGCGGCAGGACCGAACACTGAAGCTTTCTTT.

This clonotype was seen many times. The V and J genes are TRBV30 and TRBJ2-7, with 13 bases matching TRBD2. CDR1 is GTSNPN and CDR2 is SVGIG in the germline V gene (reference sequence). The CDR3 contains 14 residues. After removal of 5 bases from V and 7 bases from J, the junction contained 8 bases not matched to a gene. CDR3 DNA: TGTGCCTGGCACACCGGACTAGCGGGAGATGAGCAGTACTTC. This codes for CAWHTGLAGDEQYF.

This chain links TRBV19 with TRBJ2-1, with D unresolved. Germline V lookup: CDR1 LNHDA, CDR2 SQIVND (reference sequence). This CDR3 has 14 residues. Trimming cost V 1 base and J 4 bases, with 8 bases left between them. In DNA form, the CDR3 reads TGTGCCAGTAGTATAGTGTTACAGTACAATGAGCAGTTCTTC. This sequence encodes CASSIVLQYNEQFF.

Of note for this clonotype: At one boundary the junction diverges from the germline segment, which might be a read error. V usage is TRBV14 and J usage is TRBJ2-5; D possibly corresponds to TRBD2 (6 bases). This CDR3 contains 15 residues. CDR1 and CDR2 from the germline V gene are SGHDN and FVKESK. The CDR3 nucleotides read TGTGCCAGCAGCGAAGAGCGGGTAGGATCGGAGACCCAGTACTTC. It encodes CASSEERVGSETQYF. Together with reference TRBV14 and TRBJ2-5, the CDR3 gives the full variable domain: EAGVTQFPSHSVIEKGQTVTLRCDPISGHDNLYWYRRVMGKEIKFLLHFVKESKQDESGMPNNRFLAERTGGTYSTLKVQPAELEDSGVYFCASSEERVGSETQYFGPGTRLLVL.

This clonotype has a handful of counts. V is TRBV29-1 and J is TRBJ2-7; 8 bases are shared with TRBD1. The germline V gene has CDR1 SQVTM and CDR2 ANQGSEA. The CDR3 runs 11 residues. V gave up 4 bases and J gave up 6 bases; unmatched junction bases: 2. CDR3 sequence (DNA): TGCAGCGTTGTGACAGGGGTCGAGCAGTACTTC. Its protein product is CSVVTGVEQYF.

Ten or more counts support this clonotype. The rearrangement links TRBV6-5 to TRBJ2-7; maybe TRBD2 (5 bases). Germline V gives CDR1 MNHEY, CDR2 SVGAGI. V lost 4 bases and J lost 3, with 19 bases in between. This CDR3 is built from 16 residues. The CDR3 loop reads CASSSGLGGTFYEQYF. CDR3 DNA sequence: TGTGCCAGCAGTTCGGGGTTGGGCGGAACCTTCTACGAGCAGTACTTC.

This clonotype has just a few counts. This may be a read error, as it is one base from a much larger clone. The chain employs TRBV7-6 and TRBJ2-7; no clear D. Per germline, CDR1 SGHVS and CDR2 FNYEAQ. The CDR3 loop spans 14 amino acids. This chain's CDR3 is CASSLARSPYELYF. As DNA, the CDR3 is TGTGCCAGCAGCTTAGCGAGATCACCCTACGAGCTGTACTTC.

This clonotype was seen at least ten times. The rearrangement uses TRBV27 and TRBJ2-1; 13 nucleotides match TRBD2. Germline CDR1 is MNHEY and CDR2 is SMNVEV (reference sequence). The trim removed 4 bases at V and 8 bases at J, leaving 11 bases unmatched. This CDR3 comprises 17 residues. The CDR3 region has the DNA TGTGCCAGCAGTTCACCCTTACTAGCGGGGGGGCAGGATGAGCAGTTCTTC. It codes for CASSSPLLAGGQDEQFF.

This clonotype has a count of ten or more. The V and J genes are TRBV7-9 and TRBJ2-7; D unresolved. This CDR3 has 12 amino acids. Per germline, CDR1 SEHNR and CDR2 FQNEAQ (reference sequence). V was shortened by 0 bases and J by 6 bases, with 6 bases between the two germline ends. CDR3 in amino acids: CASSLARGEQYF. The DNA of the CDR3 is TGTGCCAGCAGCTTAGCGCGTGGCGAGCAGTACTTC.

The chain employs TRBV6-6 and TRBJ2-1; D possibly corresponds to TRBD1 (5 bases). Trimming removed 2 bases from V and 4 bases from J, with 18 bases in between. There are 17 residues in the CDR3. Germline V CDR1 and CDR2: MNHNY, SVGAGI (reference sequence). CDR3 nucleotide sequence: TGTGCCAGCAGTTACAAGGGGTCCCAACTGGGGTACAATGAGCAGTTCTTC. It encodes CASSYKGSQLGYNEQFF.

This clonotype appeared a few times. The V call is TRBV7-9, the J call TRBJ2-2; the D is unclear. This CDR3 has 14 residues. V lost 4 bases and J lost 6, with 12 bases in between. Looked up from germline, CDR1 is SEHNR and CDR2 is FQNEAQ (reference sequence). CDR3 sequence reads: CASSSAVRSGELFF. CDR3 in DNA: TGTGCCAGCAGCTCCGCAGTCAGGTCCGGGGAGCTGTTTTTT.